The 20 T cell receptor beta chains reported below all come from one sample, sequenced in a study of cytomegalovirus exposure and HLA in healthy donors. The PCR contained 60 Vbeta and 13 Jbeta primers. TCRdb keeps only in-frame clones here, not all; method: immunoSEQ multiplex PCR. The sample has hundreds of thousands of clones; roughly 87% are singletons. What was sequenced was PBMCs. Receptor source: a man aged 35-49 years in good health and CMV-seropositive.

The rearrangement uses TRBV6-1 and TRBJ2-1; 12 nucleotides align to TRBD2. Looked up from germline, CDR1 is MNHNS and CDR2 is SASEGT. CDR3 length equals 17 residues. J lost 9 bases, V lost 3 bases, and 12 bases had no gene match. Here the CDR3 DNA reads TGTGCCAGCAGTGACGGACTAGCGGGACCCTTGAAGGGTGAGCAGTTCTTC. The encoded protein is CASSDGLAGPLKGEQFF.

CDR3 sequence (DNA): TGTGCCAGCAGCTCTCTGTGGATCCTAGCTAACTATGGCTACACCTTC. Translation gives CASSSLWILANYGYTF. V is TRBV5-6 and J is TRBJ1-2; D not resolved. The CDR3 is 16 residues long. Trimming cost V 3 bases and J 0 bases, with 15 bases left between them. Germline V gene data show CDR1 as SGHDT and CDR2 as YYEEEE.

The V gene is TRBV30, the J gene TRBJ2-1; 9 bases are a match to TRBD2. V shed 3 bases, J shed 8 bases, and the junction held 8 bases outside the gene matches. The CDR3 spans 14 residues. The V gene's germline CDR1 is GTSNPN and CDR2 SVGIG (reference sequence). This CDR3 reads CAWRTAGGPHEQFF. The CDR3 DNA is TGTGCCTGGAGAACGGCGGGAGGGCCGCATGAGCAGTTCTTC.

This clone was counted a single time. The rearrangement uses TRBV19 and TRBJ1-2; 8 positions match TRBD1. The CDR3 contains 14 residues. Germline V gives CDR1 LNHDA, CDR2 SQIVND (reference sequence). Unmatched junction bases numbered 10, after V lost 6 bases and J lost 7 bases. The CDR3 bases are TGTGCCAGTAGAGCGGACAGGGCGGCGAGTGGCTACACCTTC. Translated: CASRADRAASGYTF.

This chain uses TRBV29-1 with TRBJ1-1; no clear D gene. The CDR3 spans 13 residues. V was clipped by 2 bases and J by 2 bases, with 9 bases between them. Germline V gene data show CDR1 as SQVTM and CDR2 as ANQGSEA. CDR3 loop: CSVENGINTEAFF. In DNA, the CDR3 is TGCAGCGTTGAAAACGGGATCAACACTGAAGCTTTCTTT.

V and J are TRBV19 and TRBJ1-4; D gene unclear. Trimming shortened V by 10 bases and J by 0 bases, and 9 bases separated the two germline ends. CDR3 length equals 13 residues. Germline CDR1 and CDR2: LNHDA and SQIVND (reference sequence). The CDR3 region is CATQNPTNEKLFF. The CDR3 DNA follows: TGTGCCACCCAGAACCCAACTAATGAAAAACTGTTTTTT.

The chain has TRBV6-5 and TRBJ2-2; TRBD1 matches 7 bases. This CDR3 has 14 amino acids. The V segment lost 2 bases and the J segment 10 bases; nucleotides outside the gene matches: 7. Per the germline V gene, CDR1 is MNHEY and CDR2 is SVGAGI. The CDR3 nucleotides are TGTGCCAGCAGTTACGTGACAGGGTTCGAGGAGCTGTTTTTT. This codes for CASSYVTGFEELFF.

This rearrangement joins TRBV14 to TRBJ1-1, with D maybe TRBD1 (6 bases). CDR1 SGHDN and CDR2 FVKESK come from the germline V gene. The CDR3 spans 14 residues. Trimming left V 1 base short and J 4 bases short, with 10 bases between. The CDR3 sequence: CASSQVKQGTEAFF. CDR3 coding DNA: TGTGCCAGCAGCCAAGTCAAACAGGGCACTGAAGCTTTCTTT.

The rearrangement uses TRBV7-9 and TRBJ2-1, with 7 bases matching TRBD2. V shed 6 bases, J shed 8 bases, and the junction held 16 bases outside the gene matches. From germline, CDR1 is SEHNR and CDR2 FQNEAQ (reference sequence). The CDR3 consists of 16 residues. In nucleotides, the CDR3 is TGTGCCAGCAGTCCCGGGCGGGGCGGGGGAGGAGATGAGCAGTTCTTC. Residues: CASSPGRGGGGDEQFF. The full variable domain, in which reference TRBV7-9 and TRBJ2-1 provide the parts outside the CDR3, is DTGVSQNPRHKITKRGQNVTFRCDPISEHNRLYWYRQTLGQGPEFLTYFQNEAQLEKSRLLSDRFSAERPKGSFSTLEIQRTEQGDSAMYLCASSPGRGGGGDEQFFGPGTRLTVL.

The J gene is TRBJ2-7, the V gene TRBV6-1; 7 bases agree with TRBD1. Germline CDR1 reads MNHNS; CDR2 reads SASEGT. The V segment lost 2 bases and the J segment 1 base; nucleotides outside the gene matches: 5. CDR3 length: 15 amino acids. The CDR3 DNA sequence: TGTGCCAGCAGTGAAATGGCGACAGGGTCCTACGAGCAGTACGTC. This encodes CASSEMATGSYEQYV.

The V call is TRBV7-6, the J call TRBJ2-5; no reliable D call. The CDR3 covers 12 residues. In germline, CDR1 is SGHVS, CDR2 FNYEAQ. V was trimmed by 5 bases and J by 5 bases, leaving 9 bases between them. This chain's CDR3 is CASSPVGETQYF. DNA of the CDR3: TGTGCCAGCAGCCCGGTCGGGGAGACCCAGTACTTC.

The chain carries TRBV12-5 and TRBJ1-5; D may be TRBD1 (5 bases). The germline V gene encodes CDR1 LGHNT and CDR2 FRNRAP. V gave up 7 bases and J gave up 1 base, with 14 bases separating them. The CDR3 is 15 residues long. CDR3 amino acids: CASAGGSVSNQPQHF. In nucleotides, the CDR3 is TGTGCTAGTGCGGGGGGGAGCGTGAGCAATCAGCCCCAGCATTTT.

V gene TRBV5-4 combines with J gene TRBJ2-1; 12 nucleotides align to TRBD2. V lost 3 bases, J lost 9 bases, and 4 bases stayed unmatched. CDR3 length: 14 residues. The germline CDR1 and CDR2 sequences are SGHNT and YYREEE (reference sequence). The DNA for the CDR3 is TGTGCCAGCAGCTGGAGGACTAGCGGGGCTGAGCAGTTCTTC. It encodes CASSWRTSGAEQFF.

V gene TRBV4-1 combines with J gene TRBJ2-7, with TRBD2 matching over 12 bases. V shed 4 bases and J 3 bases; nucleotides not matched to a gene: 10. The V gene's germline CDR1 is MGHRA and CDR2 YSYEKL. The CDR3 sequence is 17 residues long. For the CDR3, the DNA is TGCGCCAGCAGCCTAGGCGTTGGGACTAGCGGGTACTACGAGCAGTACTTC. As protein: CASSLGVGTSGYYEQYF.

The chain employs TRBV5-1 and TRBJ2-1; D is unresolved. CDR3 length: 11 residues. Per germline, CDR1 SGHRS and CDR2 YFSETQ. The V end was cut by 1 base, the J end by 7 bases, with 3 bases between. In DNA, the CDR3 is TGCGCCAGCAGCTTGCGGAATGAGCAGTTCTTC. It translates to CASSLRNEQFF. The full variable domain, with the rest looked up from reference TRBV5-1 and TRBJ2-1, is KAGVTQTPRYLIKTRGQQVTLSCSPISGHRSVSWYQQTPGQGLQFLFEYFSETQRNKGNFPGRFSGRQFSNSRSEMNVSTLELGDSALYLCASSLRNEQFFGPGTRLTVL.

The chain uses TRBV19 and TRBJ1-1; D is unresolved. Germline V gives CDR1 LNHDA, CDR2 SQIVND (reference sequence). CDR3 length: 13 residues. V gave up 3 bases and J gave up 2 bases, with 7 bases separating them. The CDR3 DNA follows: TGTGCCAGTAGTATCACTGCAAACACTGAAGCTTTCTTT. Amino acid sequence: CASSITANTEAFF.

The chain links TRBV6-5 to TRBJ2-1; a possible D gene is TRBD2 (6 bases). Germline V lookup: CDR1 MNHEY, CDR2 SVGAGI. This CDR3 spans 15 amino acids. Trimming left V 0 bases short and J 6 bases short, with 12 bases between. Here the CDR3 reads CASSYSGLGSNEQFF. DNA of the CDR3: TGTGCCAGCAGTTACTCGGGACTGGGATCCAATGAGCAGTTCTTC.

The chain is built from TRBV6-4 and TRBJ1-1; 8 nucleotides line up with TRBD1. V lost 6 bases and J lost 10; bases outside the gene matches: 10. CDR3 size: 13 residues. Germline V lookup: CDR1 MRHNA, CDR2 SNTAGT. This chain's CDR3 is CASREAGGSVAFF. CDR3 coding DNA: TGTGCCAGCAGGGAGGCAGGGGGCTCGGTAGCTTTCTTT.

This clone was counted a single time. The genes are TRBV4-1 and TRBJ2-7; tentative D call: TRBD1 (6 bases). Trimming pared 4 bases from V and 3 bases from J, leaving 13 bases between. Germline CDR1 and CDR2: MGHRA and YSYEKL. The CDR3 runs to 14 residues. CDR3: CASSPLGQNYEQYF. CDR3 nucleotides: TGCGCCAGCAGCCCACTGGGACAAAACTACGAGCAGTACTTC.

This rearrangement joins TRBV6-1 to TRBJ2-1, with 8 positions matching TRBD1. The CDR3 spans 16 residues. The ends lost 4 bases at V and 4 bases at J; junction bases unmatched: 9. Germline CDR1 is MNHNS and CDR2 is SASEGT. Here the CDR3 DNA reads TGTGCCAGCAGTGCTCATCCGGGACAGGTGTACAATGAGCAGTTCTTC. It encodes CASSAHPGQVYNEQFF.